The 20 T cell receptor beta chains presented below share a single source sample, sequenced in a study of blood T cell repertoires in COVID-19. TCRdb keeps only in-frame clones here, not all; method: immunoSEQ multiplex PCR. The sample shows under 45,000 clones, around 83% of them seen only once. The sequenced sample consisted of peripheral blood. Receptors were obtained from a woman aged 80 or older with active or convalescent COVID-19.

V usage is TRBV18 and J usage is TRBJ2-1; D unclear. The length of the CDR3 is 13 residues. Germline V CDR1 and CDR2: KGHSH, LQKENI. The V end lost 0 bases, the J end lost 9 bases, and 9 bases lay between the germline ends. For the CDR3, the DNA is TGTGCCAGCTCACCACCGTCGAGGCTTGAGCAGTTCTTC. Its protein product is CASSPPSRLEQFF. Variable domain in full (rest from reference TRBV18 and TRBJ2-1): NAGVMQNPRHLVRRRGQEARLRCSPMKGHSHVYWYRQLPEEGLKFMVYLQKENIIDESGMPKERFSAEFPKEGPSILRIQQVVRGDSAAYFCASSPPSRLEQFFGPGTRLTVL.

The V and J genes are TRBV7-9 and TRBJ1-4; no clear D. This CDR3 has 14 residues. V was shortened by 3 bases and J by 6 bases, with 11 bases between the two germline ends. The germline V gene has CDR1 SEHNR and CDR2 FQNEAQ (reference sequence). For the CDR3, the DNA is TGTGCCAGCAGCTTCGGTCATGTGGATGAAAAACTGTTTTTT. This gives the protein CASSFGHVDEKLFF. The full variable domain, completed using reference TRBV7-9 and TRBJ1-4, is DTGVSQNPRHKITKRGQNVTFRCDPISEHNRLYWYRQTLGQGPEFLTYFQNEAQLEKSRLLSDRFSAERPKGSFSTLEIQRTEQGDSAMYLCASSFGHVDEKLFFGSGTQLSVL.

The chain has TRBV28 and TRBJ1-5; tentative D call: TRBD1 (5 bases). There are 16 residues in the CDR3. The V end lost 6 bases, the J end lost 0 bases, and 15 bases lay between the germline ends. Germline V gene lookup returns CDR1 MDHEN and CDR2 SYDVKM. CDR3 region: CASSAGGRDSNQPQHF. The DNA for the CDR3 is TGTGCCAGCAGCGCGGGGGGACGGGATAGCAATCAGCCCCAGCATTTT.

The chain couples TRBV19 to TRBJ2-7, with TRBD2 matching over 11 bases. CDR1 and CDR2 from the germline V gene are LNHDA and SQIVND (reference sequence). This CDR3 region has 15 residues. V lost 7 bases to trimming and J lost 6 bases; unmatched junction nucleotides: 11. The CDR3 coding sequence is TGTGCCAGTAATCCTAGCGGGAGGCCAAGTGGCGAGCAGTACTTC. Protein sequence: CASNPSGRPSGEQYF. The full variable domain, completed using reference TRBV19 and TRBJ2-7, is DGGITQSPKYLFRKEGQNVTLSCEQNLNHDAMYWYRQDPGQGLRLIYYSQIVNDFQKGDIAEGYSVSREKKESFPLTVTSAQKNPTAFYLCASNPSGRPSGEQYFGPGTRLTVT.

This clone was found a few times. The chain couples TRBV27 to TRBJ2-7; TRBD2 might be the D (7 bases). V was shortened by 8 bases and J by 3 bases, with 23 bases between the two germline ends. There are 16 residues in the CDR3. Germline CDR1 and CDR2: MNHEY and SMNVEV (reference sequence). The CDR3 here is CASRPRAQGGGYEQYF. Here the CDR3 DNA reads TGTGCCAGCCGGCCTAGGGCACAGGGAGGGGGCTACGAGCAGTACTTC.

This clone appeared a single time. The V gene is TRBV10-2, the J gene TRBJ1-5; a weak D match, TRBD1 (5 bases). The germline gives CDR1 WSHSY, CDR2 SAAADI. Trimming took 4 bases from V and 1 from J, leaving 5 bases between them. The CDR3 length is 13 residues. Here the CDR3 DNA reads TGCGCCAGCAGTGGACAGAGCAATCAGCCCCAGCATTTT. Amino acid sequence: CASSGQSNQPQHF.

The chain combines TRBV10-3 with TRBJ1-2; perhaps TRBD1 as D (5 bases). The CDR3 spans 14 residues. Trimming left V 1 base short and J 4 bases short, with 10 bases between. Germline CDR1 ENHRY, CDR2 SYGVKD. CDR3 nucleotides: TGTGCCATCAGTGAGTTAGACAGAGTCTATGGCTACACCTTC. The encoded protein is CAISELDRVYGYTF.

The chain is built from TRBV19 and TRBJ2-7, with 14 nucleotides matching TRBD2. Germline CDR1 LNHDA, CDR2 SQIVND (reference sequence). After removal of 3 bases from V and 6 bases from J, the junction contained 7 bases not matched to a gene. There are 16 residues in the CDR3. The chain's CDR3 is CASSMNLGLAGGEQYF. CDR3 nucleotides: TGTGCCAGTAGTATGAATCTAGGACTAGCGGGAGGCGAGCAGTACTTC.

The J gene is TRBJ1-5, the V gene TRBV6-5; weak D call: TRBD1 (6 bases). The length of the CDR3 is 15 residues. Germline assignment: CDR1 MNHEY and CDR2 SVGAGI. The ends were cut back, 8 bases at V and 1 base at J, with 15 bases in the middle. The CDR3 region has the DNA TGTGCCAGCTCGAAGGGGGTAAACAGCAATCAGCCCCAGCATTTT. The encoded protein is CASSKGVNSNQPQHF.

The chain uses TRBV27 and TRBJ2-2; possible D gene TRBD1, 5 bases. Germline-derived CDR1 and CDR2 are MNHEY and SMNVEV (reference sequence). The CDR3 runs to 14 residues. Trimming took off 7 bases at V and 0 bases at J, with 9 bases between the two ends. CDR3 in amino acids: CASIDRPNTGELFF. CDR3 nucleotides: TGTGCCAGCATCGACAGACCGAACACCGGGGAGCTGTTTTTT.

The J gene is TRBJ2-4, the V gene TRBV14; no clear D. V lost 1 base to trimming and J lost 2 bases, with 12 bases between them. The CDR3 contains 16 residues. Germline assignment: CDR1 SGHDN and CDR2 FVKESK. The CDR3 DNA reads TGTGCCAGCAGCCAAGGTCAGGTGTCCCCCAAAAACATTCAGTACTTC. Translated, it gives CASSQGQVSPKNIQYF.

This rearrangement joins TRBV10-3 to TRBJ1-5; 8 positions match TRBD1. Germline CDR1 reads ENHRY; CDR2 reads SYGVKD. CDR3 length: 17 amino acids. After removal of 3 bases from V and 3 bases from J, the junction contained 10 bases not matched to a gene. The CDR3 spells CAISDPGQGESNQPQHF. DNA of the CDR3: TGTGCCATCAGTGATCCTGGACAGGGCGAATCCAATCAGCCCCAGCATTTT.

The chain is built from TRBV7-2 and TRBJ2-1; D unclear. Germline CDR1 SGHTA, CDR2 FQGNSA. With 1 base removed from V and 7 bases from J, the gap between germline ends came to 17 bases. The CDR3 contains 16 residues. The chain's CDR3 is CASSLVGVPGENEQFF. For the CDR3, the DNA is TGTGCCAGCAGCTTAGTCGGTGTGCCGGGTGAGAATGAGCAGTTCTTC. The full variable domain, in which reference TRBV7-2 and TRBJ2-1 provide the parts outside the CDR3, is GAGVSQSPSNKVTEKGKDVELRCDPISGHTALYWYRQSLGQGLEFLIYFQGNSAPDKSGLPSDRFSAERTGGSVSTLTIQRTQQEDSAVYLCASSLVGVPGENEQFFGPGTRLTVL.

The CDR3 is CATSTLWTSGTFNEQFF. CDR3 nucleotides: TGTGCCACCAGCACTCTGTGGACTAGCGGGACCTTCAATGAGCAGTTCTTC. V and J are TRBV15 and TRBJ2-1, with 12 bases identical to TRBD2. V dropped 4 bases and J dropped 6; count of bases not matched to a gene: 10. The CDR3 is 17 amino acids. Germline V gene lookup returns CDR1 LNHNV and CDR2 YYDKDF (reference sequence). The variable domain in full, with the rest retrieved from reference TRBV15 and TRBJ2-1, is DAMVIQNPRYQVTQFGKPVTLSCSQTLNHNVMYWYQQKSSQAPKLLFHYYDKDFNNEADTPDNFQSRRPNTSFCFLDIRSPGLGDTAMYLCATSTLWTSGTFNEQFFGPGTRLTVL.

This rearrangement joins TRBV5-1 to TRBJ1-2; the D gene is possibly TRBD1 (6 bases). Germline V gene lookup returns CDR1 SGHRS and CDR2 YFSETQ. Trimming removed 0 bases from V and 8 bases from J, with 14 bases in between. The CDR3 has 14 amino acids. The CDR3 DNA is TGCGCCAGCAGCTTGGCCCCAGGGGAAGGCGGCTACACCTTC. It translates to CASSLAPGEGGYTF. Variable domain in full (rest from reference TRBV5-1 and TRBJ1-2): KAGVTQTPRYLIKTRGQQVTLSCSPISGHRSVSWYQQTPGQGLQFLFEYFSETQRNKGNFPGRFSGRQFSNSRSEMNVSTLELGDSALYLCASSLAPGEGGYTFGSGTRLTVV.

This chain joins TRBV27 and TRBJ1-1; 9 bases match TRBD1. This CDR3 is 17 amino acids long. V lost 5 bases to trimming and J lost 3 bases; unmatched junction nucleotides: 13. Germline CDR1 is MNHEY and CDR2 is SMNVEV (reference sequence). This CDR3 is CASSGTTGQGWDTEAFF. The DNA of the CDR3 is TGTGCCAGCAGTGGGACAACAGGACAGGGGTGGGACACTGAAGCTTTCTTT.

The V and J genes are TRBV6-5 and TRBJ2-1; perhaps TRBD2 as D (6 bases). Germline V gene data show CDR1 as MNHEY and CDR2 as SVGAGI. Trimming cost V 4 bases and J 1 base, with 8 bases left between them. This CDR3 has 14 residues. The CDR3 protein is CASSLAGSYNEQFF. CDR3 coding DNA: TGTGCCAGCAGTTTGGCGGGATCCTACAATGAGCAGTTCTTC.

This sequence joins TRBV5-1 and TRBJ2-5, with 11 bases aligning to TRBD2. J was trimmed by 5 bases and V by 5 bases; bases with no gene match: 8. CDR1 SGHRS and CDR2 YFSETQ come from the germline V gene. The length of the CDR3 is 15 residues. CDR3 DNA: TGCGCCAGCAGGGCCGGGACTAGCGGATGGGAGACCCAGTACTTC. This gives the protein CASRAGTSGWETQYF.

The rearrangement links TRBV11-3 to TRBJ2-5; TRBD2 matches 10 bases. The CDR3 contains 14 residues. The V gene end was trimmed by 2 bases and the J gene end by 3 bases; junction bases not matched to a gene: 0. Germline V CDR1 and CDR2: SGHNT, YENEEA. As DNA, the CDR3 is TGTGCCAGCAGCTTAAGCGGGGGGGAAGAGACCCAGTACTTC. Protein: CASSLSGGEETQYF.

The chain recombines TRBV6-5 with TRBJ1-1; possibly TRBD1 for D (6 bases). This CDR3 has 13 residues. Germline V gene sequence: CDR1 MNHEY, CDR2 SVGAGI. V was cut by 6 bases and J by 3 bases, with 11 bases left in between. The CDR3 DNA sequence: TGTGCCAGCAGCGGACAGACGGACACTGAAGCTTTCTTT. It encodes CASSGQTDTEAFF.